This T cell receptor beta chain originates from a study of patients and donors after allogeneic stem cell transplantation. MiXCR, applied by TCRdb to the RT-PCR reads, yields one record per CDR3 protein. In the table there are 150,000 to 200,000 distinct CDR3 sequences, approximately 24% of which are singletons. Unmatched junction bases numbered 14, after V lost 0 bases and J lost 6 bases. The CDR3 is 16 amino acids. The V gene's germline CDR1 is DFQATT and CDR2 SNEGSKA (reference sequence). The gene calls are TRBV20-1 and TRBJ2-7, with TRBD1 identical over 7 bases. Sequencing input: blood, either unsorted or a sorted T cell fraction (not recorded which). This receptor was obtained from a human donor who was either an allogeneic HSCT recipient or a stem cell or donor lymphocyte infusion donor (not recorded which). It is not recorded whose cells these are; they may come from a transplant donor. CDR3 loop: CSARDVRDSTIPEQYF. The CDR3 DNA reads TGCAGTGCTAGAGATGTCAGGGACAGTACTATACCCGAGCAGTACTTC.